Listed below are T cell receptor beta chains from one sample, sequenced in a study of cytomegalovirus exposure and HLA in healthy donors. The table came from immunoSEQ multiplex PCR; TCRdb's copy has only in-frame clones and leaves some out. The sample yields 55,000 to 70,000 clones, 75% to 80% seen once. Input material: PBMCs. The receptors originated from a man aged 18 to 29 in good health and CMV-seropositive. Each CDR3 is given without its conserved first and last residue.

TRBV7-3 ASSLGTSQETQY
TRBV5-6 ASSLGPGSPYEQY
TRBV4-1 ASSQDAPSSYNEQF
TRBV29-1 SVERDGDYEQY
TRBV6-5 ASSSTSYGYT
TRBV5-4 ASSPGTENIQY
TRBV6-5 ASSYSRTGEEQY
TRBV7-8 ASSLDRAYEQY
TRBV29-1 SVTSGKTGDTQY
TRBV27 ASSTGQGGYSPLH
TRBV25-1 ASGTASSEAF
TRBV18 ASSPSEGSYEQY
TRBV19 ASSIFAPGQPQH
TRBV7-5 ARSLQINFNEQF
TRBV7-9 ASSSDRGRSGNTIY
TRBV5-1 ASSLARTGFYEQY
TRBV7-7 ASSLDDNNEQF
TRBV29-1 SVEDRRAKGYEQY
TRBV10-2 ASRTTSGADTDTQY
TRBV5-4 ASSLDRGSFGYT
TRBV6-7 ASSYSSLGQVTDTQY
TRBV29-1 SAANHSGANVLT
TRBV19 ASSMTGTNVLT
TRBV7-9 ASSPRGEAYNEQF
TRBV30 AWSGGGGYT
TRBV6-5 ASSYRTGNTGELF
TRBV5-1 ASSLAGAGYEQY
TRBV14 ASSFGQGGTEAF
TRBV4-1 ASSQGGGYGGQPQH
TRBV4-1 ASSQDPAGGQETQY
TRBV10-2 ASSESNTWSYYGYT
TRBV9 ASSADTMNQPQH
TRBV4-1 ASRPDAETEAF
TRBV6-1 ASSEIPGQGSDEQF
TRBV12-5 ASGLGRGNTGELF
TRBV11-2 ASSLAQDRPYGYT
TRBV7-9 ASSPLGEDQPQH
TRBV2 ASSERGRGSDTQY
TRBV18 ASSPPVGVAF
TRBV29-1 SVELPERYGYT
TRBV13 ASSLVPGQGNGEQY
TRBV5-6 ASSLGLYLQGNEQF